The 21 T cell receptor beta chains below come from one sample, sequenced in a study of blood T cell repertoires in COVID-19. Clones were read by immunoSEQ multiplex PCR, and TCRdb kept only the in-frame ones, dropping some. The table lists under 95,000 clones, roughly nine tenths of them singletons. The sequenced material came from peripheral blood. The receptors derive from a man over 45 with COVID-19, enrolled during active disease.

The V gene is TRBV7-9, the J gene TRBJ2-7; D gene unclear. Per germline, CDR1 SEHNR and CDR2 FQNEAQ (reference sequence). Trimming cost V 3 bases and J 7 bases, with 7 bases left between them. The length of the CDR3 is 11 residues. The CDR3 nucleotides read TGTGCCAGCAGCTTGGCCTGGGAGCAGTACTTC. Translating it yields CASSLAWEQYF.

The rearrangement links TRBV5-1 to TRBJ2-3; TRBD2 matches 9 bases. The CDR3 sequence is 16 residues long. CDR1 and CDR2 from the germline V gene are SGHRS and YFSETQ. This CDR3 is CPTSLGGGLATDTQYF. CDR3 sequence (DNA): TGCCCCACCAGCTTGGGGGGGGGACTAGCCACAGATACGCAGTATTTT.

This chain uses TRBV3-1 (or the pseudogene TRBV3-2) with TRBJ2-7; TRBD2 matches 14 bases. CDR1 and CDR2 from the germline V gene are LGHDT and YNNKEL (reference sequence). V lost 7 bases to trimming and J lost 5 bases; unmatched junction nucleotides: 10. The CDR3 contains 16 residues. In DNA, the CDR3 is TGTGCCAGCATCCTTAAAGGGACTAGCGGGAGTGACGAGCAGTACTTC. Amino acids: CASILKGTSGSDEQYF.

This clone was seen a handful of times. This chain links TRBV19 with TRBJ2-4; possibly TRBD1 for D (5 bases). Germline loops: CDR1 LNHDA, CDR2 SQIVND (reference sequence). The V and J ends lost 2 bases and 1 base respectively, with 15 bases between them. CDR3 length equals 17 residues. CDR3 residues: CASSISNLGAAKNIQYF. The CDR3 DNA sequence: TGTGCCAGTAGTATAAGTAATCTAGGGGCGGCCAAAAACATTCAGTACTTC.

The CDR3 protein is CASQREGPTDTQYF. CDR3 coding DNA: TGTGCCAGCCAGCGGGAGGGCCCAACAGATACGCAGTATTTT. The chain joins TRBV9 to TRBJ2-3, with 10 bases lining up with TRBD2. CDR3 length: 14 amino acids. The junction had 5 bases not matched to a gene; V was cut back by 7 bases and J by 3 bases. Germline-derived CDR1 and CDR2 are SGDLS and YYNGEE.

The rearrangement links TRBV5-4 to TRBJ1-3; D unresolved. With 5 bases removed from V and 0 bases from J, the gap between germline ends came to 12 bases. The CDR3 sequence is 15 residues long. Per the germline V gene, CDR1 is SGHNT and CDR2 is YYREEE (reference sequence). The CDR3 loop is CASSSSPSSGNTIYF. In nucleotides, the CDR3 is TGTGCCAGCAGTTCCTCCCCGAGCTCTGGAAACACCATATATTTT.

The chain carries TRBV4-2 and TRBJ1-4, with 7 bases identical to TRBD1. Germline CDR1 and CDR2: LGHNA and YNFKEQ. Germline trimming cut 4 bases from V and 6 bases from J; bases unmatched to any gene: 2. The CDR3 has 13 residues. CDR3 coding DNA: TGTGCCAGCAGCCGACAGGGCGATGAAAAACTGTTTTTT. Translated, it gives CASSRQGDEKLFF.

This chain uses TRBV13 with TRBJ1-3; TRBD1 is a possible D gene (5 bases). The germline V gene encodes CDR1 PRHDT and CDR2 FYEKMQ (reference sequence). V was pared by 1 base and J by 3 bases, with 22 bases between. This CDR3 is built from 19 residues. CDR3 loop: CASSLEGPGGMLGGNTIYF. The CDR3 bases are TGTGCCAGCAGCTTAGAGGGCCCTGGGGGGATGCTCGGTGGAAACACCATATATTTT.

The J gene is TRBJ2-1, the V gene TRBV28; 8 bases fit TRBD2. With V trimmed by 1 base and J by 0 bases, 8 bases remained unmatched. This CDR3 is built from 18 residues. Germline lookup yields CDR1 MDHEN and CDR2 SYDVKM. The CDR3 loop is CASSLFRLALSSYNEQFF. DNA of the CDR3: TGTGCCAGCAGTTTATTCCGACTAGCGCTGAGCTCCTACAATGAGCAGTTCTTC.

The rearrangement joins TRBV15 to TRBJ2-2; D perhaps matches TRBD2 (6 bases). Germline V gives CDR1 LNHNV, CDR2 YYDKDF (reference sequence). The V end lost 3 bases, the J end lost 1 base, and 6 bases lay between the germline ends. The CDR3 runs to 14 residues. CDR3 sequence reads: CATSRGGNTGELFF. The CDR3 bases are TGTGCCACCAGCAGGGGGGGGAACACCGGGGAGCTGTTTTTT.

This clone was counted only a few times. The chain links TRBV7-9 to TRBJ2-2; D remains ambiguous. V was trimmed by 5 bases and J by 1 base, leaving 2 bases between them. This CDR3 has 12 amino acids. The germline V gene encodes CDR1 SEHNR and CDR2 FQNEAQ (reference sequence). DNA for the CDR3: TGTGCCAGCAGCCTGAACACCGGGGAGCTGTTTTTT. Its translation: CASSLNTGELFF.

The chain recombines TRBV23-1 with TRBJ1-5; no firm D call. TRBV23-1 is sorted into the ORF group, with uncertain function. The CDR3 totals 16 residues. V lost 4 bases to trimming and J lost 0 bases, with 13 bases between them. CDR3 sequence reads: CASSLEGGVSNQPQHF. The DNA of the CDR3 is TGCGCCAGCAGTCTTGAGGGTGGTGTTAGCAATCAGCCCCAGCATTTT.

This clone was observed a single time. The rearrangement links TRBV19 to TRBJ2-2; D is possibly TRBD1 (7 bases). Germline V gene data show CDR1 as LNHDA and CDR2 as SQIVND (reference sequence). Between the trimmed V and J ends, which lost 7 bases and 0 bases, there was a span of 15 bases. CDR3 length: 16 amino acids. CDR3 in DNA: TGTGCCAGTATTAGGGGGCGCGGGGCGAACACCGGGGAGCTGTTTTTT. It specifies CASIRGRGANTGELFF.

This chain connects TRBV9 to TRBJ2-5; 8 nucleotides agree with TRBD1. The CDR3 runs to 15 residues. Unmatched junction bases numbered 9, after V lost 4 bases and J lost 4 bases. Germline CDR1 SGDLS, CDR2 YYNGEE. CDR3 in DNA: TGTGCCAGCAGCACAGGGGGAAGGACCACAGAGACCCAGTACTTC. It yields the protein CASSTGGRTTETQYF.

J is TRBJ2-5 and V is TRBV7-3, with a tentative D call TRBD2 (6 bases). CDR1 and CDR2 (germline): SGHTA, FQGTGA. V lost 5 bases and J 2 bases, leaving 9 bases between the germline ends. The CDR3 totals 13 residues. The CDR3, as DNA: TGTGCCAGCAGCCGCGGGGTACAAGAGACCCAGTACTTC. As protein: CASSRGVQETQYF.

The chain uses TRBV6-5 and TRBJ1-6, with 7 nucleotides matching TRBD1. The CDR3 length is 14 residues. CDR1 and CDR2 (germline): MNHEY, SVGAGI. Germline trimming cut 7 bases from V and 11 bases from J; bases unmatched to any gene: 11. The CDR3 region is CASTYTQGVTPLHF. CDR3 DNA: TGTGCCAGCACCTATACCCAGGGGGTGACACCCCTCCACTTT.

The V call is TRBV6-5, the J call TRBJ2-1; TRBD2 matches 7 bases. The CDR3 covers 14 residues. J lost 9 bases, V lost 6 bases, and 11 bases had no gene match. CDR1 and CDR2 (germline): MNHEY, SVGAGI. The DNA for the CDR3 is TGTGCCAGCAGCGAGCGGGGTTTCAGAGGTGAGCAGTTCTTC. Residues: CASSERGFRGEQFF.

V usage is TRBV30 and J usage is TRBJ2-1; 7 nucleotides align to TRBD1. This CDR3 spans 16 amino acids. The trim removed 0 bases at V and 3 bases at J, leaving 8 bases unmatched. The germline CDR1 and CDR2 sequences are GTSNPN and SVGIG (reference sequence). CDR3 protein: CAWSVLPPGGYNEQFF. The CDR3 nucleotides are TGTGCCTGGAGTGTACTCCCGCCAGGGGGCTACAATGAGCAGTTCTTC.

This chain links TRBV19 with TRBJ1-2; perhaps TRBD1 as D (6 bases). CDR1 and CDR2 (germline): LNHDA, SQIVND (reference sequence). The CDR3 extends over 15 amino acids. The V end lost 2 bases, the J end lost 3 bases, and 13 bases lay between the germline ends. The CDR3 protein is CASSIRADRDYGYTF. The CDR3 DNA sequence: TGTGCCAGTAGTATAAGGGCGGACAGAGACTATGGCTACACCTTC.

The chain uses TRBV11-3 and TRBJ2-1; TRBD2 matches at 12 bases. Germline-derived CDR1 and CDR2 are SGHNT and YENEEA. CDR3 length: 15 residues. Unmatched junction bases numbered 7, after V lost 5 bases and J lost 8 bases. CDR3 sequence (DNA): TGTGCCAGCAGCCCAAGACTAGCGGGAGTTGATGAGCAGTTCTTC. Its protein is CASSPRLAGVDEQFF.

This chain uses TRBV15 with TRBJ2-3; the D is unclear. This CDR3 is 15 amino acids long. Trimming removed 4 bases from V and 4 bases from J, with 15 bases in between. Per germline, CDR1 LNHNV and CDR2 YYDKDF (reference sequence). CDR3 protein: CATSTDSGWADTQYF. The DNA of the CDR3 is TGTGCCACCAGCACCGACTCCGGCTGGGCAGATACGCAGTATTTT. Combining the CDR3 with reference TRBV15 and TRBJ2-3 gives the whole variable domain DAMVIQNPRYQVTQFGKPVTLSCSQTLNHNVMYWYQQKSSQAPKLLFHYYDKDFNNEADTPDNFQSRRPNTSFCFLDIRSPGLGDTAMYLCATSTDSGWADTQYFGPGTRLTVL.